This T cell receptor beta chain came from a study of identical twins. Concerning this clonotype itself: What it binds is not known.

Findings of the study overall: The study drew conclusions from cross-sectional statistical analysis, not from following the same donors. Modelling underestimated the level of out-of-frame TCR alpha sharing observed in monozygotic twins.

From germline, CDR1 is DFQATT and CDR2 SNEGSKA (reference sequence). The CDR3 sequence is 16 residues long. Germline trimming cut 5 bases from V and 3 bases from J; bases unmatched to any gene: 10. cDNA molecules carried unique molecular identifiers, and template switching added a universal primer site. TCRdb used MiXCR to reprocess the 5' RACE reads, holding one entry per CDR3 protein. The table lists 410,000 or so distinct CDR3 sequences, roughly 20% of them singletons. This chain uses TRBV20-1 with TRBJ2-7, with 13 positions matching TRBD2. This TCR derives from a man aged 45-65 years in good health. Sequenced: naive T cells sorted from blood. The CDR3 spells CSAPGLRTSGSYEQYF. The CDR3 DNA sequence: TGCAGTGCTCCCGGCCTTCGGACTAGCGGGAGCTACGAGCAGTACTTC.